This T cell receptor (beta chain) was profiled in a study of T cells after yellow fever vaccination. The study's findings and limits: Weaker overall, the secondary response nonetheless peaked faster (day 5 versus 15).

As to this clonotype: Its specificity is not known.

TCRdb re-derived calls from the 5' RACE reads in MiXCR, one entry per CDR3 protein. The sample consists of under 400,000 distinct CDR3 sequences, approximately 13% of them appearing once. This CDR3 spans 13 amino acids. Looked up from germline, CDR1 is SEHNR and CDR2 is FQNEAQ (reference sequence). V was clipped by 5 bases and J by 5 bases; unmatched bases: 2. The chain is built from TRBV7-9 and TRBJ2-1; TRBD2 matches at 8 bases. The sequence was obtained from a young man who received the YFV17D yellow fever vaccine. Sequences were derived from CD4+ T cells sorted from PBMCs, sampled 15 days after the yellow fever booster vaccination. The CDR3 DNA sequence: TGTGCCAGCAGCGGGCGGGGGGACAATGAGCAGTTCTTC. This sequence encodes CASSGRGDNEQFF.